These T cell receptor beta chains were read from a single sample in a study of shared clonotypes between healthy human individuals. TCRdb's copy holds only in-frame clones and misses some; the assay was immunoSEQ multiplex PCR. The table has under 2,000,000 clones, around 96% seen once. The specimen was naive CD8+ T cells sorted from blood. The receptors stem from a man aged 18 to 29 in good health. Both conserved end residues are part of each CDR3. Fields, in order: D gene, clone size, V gene, J gene, CDR3 DNA, CDR3 protein. The D gene is left open where the match is weak. Only part of the rows carry a size: once, few, many, or a class if the clone is expanded.

>TRBD1|few|TRBV7-9|TRBJ1-2
TGTGCCAGCAGCTCGGGACAGGGGGCGCGTGATGGCTACACCTTC
CASSSGQGARDGYTF
>TRBD1|-|TRBV2|TRBJ1-1
TGTGCCAGCAGCGGGGGACAGTTGAACACTGAAGCTTTCTTT
CASSGGQLNTEAFF
>-|once|TRBV27|TRBJ2-1
TGTGCCAGCAGTTCGACCGAGGACACCCACAATGAGCAGTTCTTC
CASSSTEDTHNEQFF
>TRBD1|-|TRBV5-7|TRBJ2-5
TGTGCCAGCAGCCTGACGGAAGGACAGGGCCAAGAGACCCAGTACTTC
CASSLTEGQGQETQYF
>-|once|TRBV5-1|TRBJ2-4
TGCGCCAGCAGCTTGGCCGACTGGTCGGCGCACATTCAGTACTTC
CASSLADWSAHIQYF
>-|-|TRBV29-1|TRBJ1-2
TGCAGCGTTGAAGATTCAGGGGCCTATGGCTACACCTTC
CSVEDSGAYGYTF
>-|-|TRBV4-1|TRBJ2-7
TGCGCCAGCAGCCAAGTGGAGGGGGATAACTCCTACGAGCAGTACTTC
CASSQVEGDNSYEQYF
>-|-|TRBV15|TRBJ1-4
TGTGCCGTACGAAAGGCAACTAATGAAAAACTGTTTTTT
CAVRKATNEKLFF
>-|-|TRBV10-3|TRBJ2-5
TGTGCCATCAGTGAAGGAAGGCGGGCCCAAGAGACCCAGTACTTC
CAISEGRRAQETQYF
>-|once|TRBV5-4|TRBJ1-1
TGTGCCAGCAGCTTGGAGGGGTTGAACACTGAAGCTTTCTTT
CASSLEGLNTEAFF
>-|once|TRBV4-3|TRBJ2-4
TGCGCCAGCAGCCAAGATCGGGAAGGGCCATCCAAAAACATTCAGTACTTC
CASSQDREGPSKNIQYF